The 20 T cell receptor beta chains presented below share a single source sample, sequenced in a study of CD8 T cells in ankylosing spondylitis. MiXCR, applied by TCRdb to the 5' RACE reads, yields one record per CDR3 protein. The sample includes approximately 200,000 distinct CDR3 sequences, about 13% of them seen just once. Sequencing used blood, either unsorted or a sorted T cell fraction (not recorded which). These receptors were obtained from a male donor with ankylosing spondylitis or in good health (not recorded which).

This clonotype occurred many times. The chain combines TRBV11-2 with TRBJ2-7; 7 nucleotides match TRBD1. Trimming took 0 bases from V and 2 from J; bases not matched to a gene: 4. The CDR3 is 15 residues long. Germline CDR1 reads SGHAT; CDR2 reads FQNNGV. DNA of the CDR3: TGTGCCAGCAGCTTAGATTTGACAGGGCCCTACGAGCAGTACTTC. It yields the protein CASSLDLTGPYEQYF.

CDR3 sequence reads: CASSSSGTFSLLYEQYF. CDR3 bases: TGTGCCAGCAGTTCCTCCGGGACTTTTTCCCTCCTCTACGAGCAGTACTTC. V and J are TRBV12-3 or TRBV12-4 and TRBJ2-7, with D tentatively TRBD2 (6 bases). The CDR3 is made up of 17 amino acids. V lost 4 bases and J 3 bases, leaving 22 bases between the germline ends.

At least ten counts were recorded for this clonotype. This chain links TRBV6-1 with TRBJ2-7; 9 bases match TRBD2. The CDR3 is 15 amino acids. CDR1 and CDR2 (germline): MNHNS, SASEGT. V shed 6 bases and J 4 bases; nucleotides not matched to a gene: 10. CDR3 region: CASSLIAGARYEQYF. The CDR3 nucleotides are TGTGCCAGCAGCCTCATAGCGGGAGCCCGTTACGAGCAGTACTTC.

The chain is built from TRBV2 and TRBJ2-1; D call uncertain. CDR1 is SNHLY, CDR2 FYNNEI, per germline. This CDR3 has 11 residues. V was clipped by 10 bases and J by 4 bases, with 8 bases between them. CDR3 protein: CATATYNEQFF. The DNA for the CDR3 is TGTGCCACGGCGACATACAATGAGCAGTTCTTC.

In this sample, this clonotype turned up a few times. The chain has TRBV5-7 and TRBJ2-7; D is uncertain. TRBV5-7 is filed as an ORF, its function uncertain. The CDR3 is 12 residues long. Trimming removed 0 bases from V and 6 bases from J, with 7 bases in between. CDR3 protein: CASSLEQFEQYF. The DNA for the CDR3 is TGTGCCAGCAGCTTGGAGCAGTTCGAGCAGTACTTC.

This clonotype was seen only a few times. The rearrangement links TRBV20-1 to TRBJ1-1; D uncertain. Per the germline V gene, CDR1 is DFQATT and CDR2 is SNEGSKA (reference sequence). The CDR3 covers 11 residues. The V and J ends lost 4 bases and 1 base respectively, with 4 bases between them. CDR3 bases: TGCAGTGCTAAACAGAACACTGAAGCTTTCTTT. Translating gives CSAKQNTEAFF.

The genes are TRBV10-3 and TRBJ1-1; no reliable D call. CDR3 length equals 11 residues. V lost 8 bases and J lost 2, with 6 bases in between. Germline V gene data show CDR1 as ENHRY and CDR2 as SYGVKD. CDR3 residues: CAIGSNTEAFF. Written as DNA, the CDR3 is TGTGCCATCGGTTCAAACACTGAAGCTTTCTTT.

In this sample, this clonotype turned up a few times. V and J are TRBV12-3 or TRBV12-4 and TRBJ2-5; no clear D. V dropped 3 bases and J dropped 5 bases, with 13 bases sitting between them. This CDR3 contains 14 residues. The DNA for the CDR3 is TGTGCCAGCAGTTTCCCGGAAAAAGGGGAGACCCAGTACTTC. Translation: CASSFPEKGETQYF.

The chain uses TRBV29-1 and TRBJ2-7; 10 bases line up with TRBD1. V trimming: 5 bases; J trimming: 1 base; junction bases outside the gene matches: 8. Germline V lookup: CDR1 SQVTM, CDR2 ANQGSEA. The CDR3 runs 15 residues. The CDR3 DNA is TGCAGCGTTTCCGGCGGGGACAGGGGATCCTACGAGCAGTACTTC. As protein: CSVSGGDRGSYEQYF.

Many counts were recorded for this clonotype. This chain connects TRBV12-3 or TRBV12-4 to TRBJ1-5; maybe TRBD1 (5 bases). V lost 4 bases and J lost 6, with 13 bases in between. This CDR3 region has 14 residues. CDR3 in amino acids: CASSWGGKGQPQHF. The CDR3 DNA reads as TGTGCCAGCAGTTGGGGGGGAAAAGGTCAGCCCCAGCATTTT.

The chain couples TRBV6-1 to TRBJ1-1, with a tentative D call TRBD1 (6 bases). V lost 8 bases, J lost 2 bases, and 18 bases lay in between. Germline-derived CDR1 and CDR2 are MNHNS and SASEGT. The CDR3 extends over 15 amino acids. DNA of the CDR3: TGTGCCAGCCTGGGGGCCCCCCTTAGCAACACTGAAGCTTTCTTT. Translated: CASLGAPLSNTEAFF.

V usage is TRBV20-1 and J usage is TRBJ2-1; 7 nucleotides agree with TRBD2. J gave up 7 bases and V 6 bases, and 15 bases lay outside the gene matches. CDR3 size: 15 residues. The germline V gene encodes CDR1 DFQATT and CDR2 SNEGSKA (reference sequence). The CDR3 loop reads CSARTSEPAGNEQFF. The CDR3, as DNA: TGCAGTGCCAGAACTAGCGAACCGGCTGGGAATGAGCAGTTCTTC.

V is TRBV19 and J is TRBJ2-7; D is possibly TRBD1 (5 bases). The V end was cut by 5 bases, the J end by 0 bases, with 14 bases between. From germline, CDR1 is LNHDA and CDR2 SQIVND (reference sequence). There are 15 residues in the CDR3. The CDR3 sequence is CASSGAASSSYEQYF. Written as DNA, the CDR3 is TGTGCCAGTAGTGGGGCGGCCTCGAGCTCCTACGAGCAGTACTTC.

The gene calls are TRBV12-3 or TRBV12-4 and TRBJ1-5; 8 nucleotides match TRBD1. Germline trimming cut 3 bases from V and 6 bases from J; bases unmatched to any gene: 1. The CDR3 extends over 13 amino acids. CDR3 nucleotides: TGTGCCAGCAGTTTCACAGGGGGTCAGCCCCAGCATTTT. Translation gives CASSFTGGQPQHF.

This CDR3 is CASSRWGDEAFF. In nucleotides, the CDR3 is TGTGCCAGCAGCAGGTGGGGGGACGAGGCTTTCTTT. The chain has TRBV11-2 and TRBJ1-1; tentative D call: TRBD1 (5 bases). The CDR3 has 12 residues. V was trimmed by 5 bases and J by 11 bases, leaving 15 bases between them. Germline-derived CDR1 and CDR2 are SGHAT and FQNNGV.

CDR3 nucleotide sequence: TGTGCCAGCAGCTTACAGGGGCAGGATGAGCAGTTCTTC. It codes for CASSLQGQDEQFF. The chain is built from TRBV7-8 and TRBJ2-1, with D tentatively TRBD1 (6 bases). V lost 2 bases and J 8 bases, leaving 10 bases between the germline ends. The CDR3 length is 13 residues. Germline V gives CDR1 SGHVS, CDR2 FQNEAQ. Full variable domain (rest looked up from reference TRBV7-8 and TRBJ2-1): GAGVSQSPRYKVAKRGQDVALRCDPISGHVSLFWYQQALGQGPEFLTYFQNEAQLDKSGLPSDRFFAERPEGSVSTLKIQRTQQEDSAVYLCASSLQGQDEQFFGPGTRLTVL.

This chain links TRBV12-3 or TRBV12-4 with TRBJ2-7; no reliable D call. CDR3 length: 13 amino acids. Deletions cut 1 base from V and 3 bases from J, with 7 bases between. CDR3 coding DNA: TGTGCCAGCAGTTTAGGCGTCCGCTACGAGCAGTACTTC. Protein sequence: CASSLGVRYEQYF.

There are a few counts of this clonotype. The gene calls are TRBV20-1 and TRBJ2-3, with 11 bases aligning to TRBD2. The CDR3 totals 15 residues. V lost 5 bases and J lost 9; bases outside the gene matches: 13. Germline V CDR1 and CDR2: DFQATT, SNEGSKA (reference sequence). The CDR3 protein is CSALPLSGGAGTQYF. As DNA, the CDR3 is TGCAGTGCTCTCCCCCTTAGCGGGGGGGCGGGGACGCAGTATTTT.

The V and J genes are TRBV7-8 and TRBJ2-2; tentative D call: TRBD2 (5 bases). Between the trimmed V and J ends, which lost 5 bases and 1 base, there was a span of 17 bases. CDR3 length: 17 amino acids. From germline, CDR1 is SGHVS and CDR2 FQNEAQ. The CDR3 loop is CASSPQGSGKNTGELFF. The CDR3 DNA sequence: TGTGCCAGCAGCCCCCAAGGGAGCGGAAAGAACACCGGGGAGCTGTTTTTT.

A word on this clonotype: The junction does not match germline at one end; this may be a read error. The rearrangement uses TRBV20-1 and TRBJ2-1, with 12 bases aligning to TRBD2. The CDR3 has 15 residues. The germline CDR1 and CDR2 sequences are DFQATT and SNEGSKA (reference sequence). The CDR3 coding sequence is TGCAGTGCTAGAGATTACGCTAGCGGGGGGGCTCTGGAGATCTTC. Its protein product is CSARDYASGGALEIF.